The subject of this entry is one T cell receptor (beta chain). Its antigen is unidentified. The data are from a study of T-cell memory formation after mild COVID-19. Study-level information: Largely, TCR clusters stayed within a single donor. Study-wide results and caveats: A balance of CD4 and CD8 characterized clones contracting day 15 to 85, whereas later expanders leaned CD4+.

TCRdb passed the 5' RACE reads through MiXCR, listing each CDR3 protein once. The top ten hold 20% to 25% of the sample, which has about 340,000 distinct CDR3 sequences, roughly 13% seen once. V was shortened by 3 bases and J by 3 bases, with 9 bases between the two germline ends. This CDR3 region has 13 residues. Germline CDR1 reads SGHVS; CDR2 reads FQNEAQ. The source material was PBMCs or a T cell subset sorted from them (not recorded which). The clonotype originates from a man aged 18 to 35 who had mild COVID-19 (a few samples of this study predate the infection). Cell type and time point are not known. The V and J genes are TRBV7-8 and TRBJ2-7; D call uncertain. CDR3 sequence reads: CASSFLDGYEQYF. In DNA, the CDR3 is TGTGCCAGCAGCTTTCTTGACGGCTACGAGCAGTACTTC.